The sequence of this TCR beta chain was determined in a study of cytomegalovirus exposure and HLA in healthy donors (dated 2017 in TCRdb). Study-wide context: An earlier analysis of roughly 630 of the donors reported about 250 Gb of sequence data and more than 90 million unique TCR beta sequences from some 180 million T cells. An early release covering around 630 HLA-typed donors comprised about 300 gigabases of sequencing data and 85 million or so unique TCR sequences. The genetic ancestry cluster associated with self-reported Caucasian donors included 81% of the 398 genotyped donors. The study was designed to test whether signatures of past pathogen exposure could be identified by cataloging public T cell receptors. The study used immunosequencing to profile the T cell repertoires of some 600 subjects and linked those repertoires to cytomegalovirus serostatus. Besides the first cohort of around 700 subjects, a separate validation cohort made up of 120 different subjects was used. High-throughput TCR immunosequencing, statistical association of individual TCRs with disease status, and machine learning were combined to predict cytomegalovirus infection status. To study patterns of TCR occurrence, a later analysis re-analyzed previously published TCR beta repertoires from hundreds of donors and added high-resolution HLA genotyping. In the later analysis, no new phenotypic data were used to find candidate immune exposures; instead, reliance was placed on TCR beta sequences and their occurrence across donors. In an earlier analysis of several hundred of the donors, high-throughput TCR beta sequencing was used to judge whether each TCR beta V gene segment behaved as functional or pseudogenic. Donor age, sex, ethnicity and CMV serostatus were compiled alongside the repertoire data. Genome-wide SNP genotypes for about 65% of the roughly 700 donors were used in a later genetic analysis, which treated that subset as a discovery cohort. All discovery cohort repertoires had been generated using a single sequencing platform. HLA typing covered class I and class II loci at four-digit resolution. The number of typed donors differed by locus: about 629-640 for A, B, C, DRB1 and DQB1; some 540 for DQA1; some 590 for DPA1; and 450 to 480 for DPB1. Four to six DR-DQ haplotypes were handled as single units for association and clustering, since linkage in the cohort was strong. On average, 235,054 unique TCR beta nucleotide sequences were sequenced per donor among some 420 genotyped donors of the cohort, with roughly 18% of those sequences being non-productive.

Libraries came from the immunoSEQ multiplex PCR assay. For the multiplex PCR, a mixture combining 60 forward primers for TCR Vbeta segments and 13 reverse primers for TCR Jbeta segments was used. A multiplex PCR assay on genomic DNA amplified the CDR3 region of rearranged TCR beta genes. The Illumina HiSeq System was used to sequence the amplified TCR beta libraries as 87-base-pair reads. Per the authors' processing: In a later analysis, 80 million or so unique TCR beta chains were counted across the roughly 670 repertoires, and some 10 million of these chains were shared by at least two donors. Raw reads were error-corrected and collapsed into unique sequences by a nearest-neighbor algorithm in which closely related sequences were merged to remove PCR and sequencing errors. Alignment of CDR3 sequences to IMGT reference sequences was used to assign V, D and J gene segments. For a sequence to be retained, at least a six-nucleotide match to both a V gene segment and a J gene segment was required. Rearrangements were called productive when the CDR3 lacked stop codons and stayed in frame with V and J; all others were non-productive. Following IMGT convention, CDR3 was defined as the stretch from the second conserved V-encoded cysteine up to the conserved J-encoded phenylalanine. Sequences without an unambiguous match to a single V gene segment were excluded from the earlier analysis of several hundred of the donors. In an earlier analysis of several hundred of the donors, V segments were called functional above 56.7% productive rearrangements and were called segregating when the between-donor standard deviation exceeded 5%. A statistical classification framework was developed to diagnose cytomegalovirus status using the catalog of TCR beta chain sequences. In a later analysis, V and J genes were assigned by comparing TCR nucleotide sequences against IMGT/GENE-DB human TR gene sequences. A later analysis assigned CDR3 sequences and most-parsimonious VDJ recombination scenarios with the TCRdist pipeline. In a later analysis, each TCR beta chain was defined by its CDR3 amino acid sequence together with its V-gene family, and reads without a unique V-gene family were excluded. In a later analysis, a few hundred highly shared, low-generation-probability nucleotide sequences were removed to address suspected cross-contamination and a sequencing artifact. In a later analysis, a clonal expansion index was calculated for each public chain from normalized within-repertoire ranks of inferred template counts. A later analysis computed generation probabilities with a VDJ recombination model fitted to out-of-frame rearrangements, and checked the results against IGoR. In a later analysis, TCR-TCR, TCR-HLA and TCR-CMV co-occurrence was scored with hypergeometric tests, and a repertoire-size bias correction was applied to TCR pairs. In a later analysis, false discovery rates were estimated by permuting HLA or CMV assignments 20 times. In a later analysis, co-occurring TCRs were grouped using DBSCAN, and TCRdist sequence similarity was added for clustering within HLA-allele-positive subsets. Repertoires with fewer than 30,000 or more than 120,000 public chains were left out of co-occurrence clustering, as were five repertoires with anomalous nucleotide sharing. Drawn from immuneACCESS, this table holds only the in-frame rearrangements with V and J called that TCRdb kept. Clones are partly lost; checked studies trace under half to an unresolved V gene and leave the rest unexplained. V, J and clone size are those of that table, while D and trimming were read from the DNA. Counted in this sample were roughly 140,000 clones; 80% of them appeared once. The top ten constitute roughly 2% of the sample.

In total, 630 or so healthy bone marrow donors made up the cohort. All cohort members were sampled while nominally healthy, although unrecorded immune exposures were likely present. The donor was CMV seronegative and was included in the group of about 350 seronegative cohort members. Each donor provided a peripheral blood sample, and peripheral blood mononuclear cells were used for TCR beta sequencing. The Qiagen DNeasy Blood Extraction Kit was used to extract genomic DNA from the blood cell samples. A note on this clone: Its cognate antigen has yet to be identified. Base qualities are not provided; no much larger clone lies one nucleotide away.

What the research found in general, with its limitations: The earlier analysis of fewer than 750 of the donors excluded fewer than 20 rarely observed V segments, including chromosome 9 orphons, because counts were too low. According to a later analysis, most CMV-associated TCR beta chains appeared to be HLA-restricted, and the HLA associations seemed to be driven largely by CMV exposure. When HLA alleles, especially DR and DQ, strongly co-occurred, attributing TCR associations to individual alleles was difficult. Correlated functional status among segregating V segments might be attributable to linkage disequilibrium, but an unknown experimental factor could not be ruled out. The authors suggested that the approach could potentially be extended to other disease states and immunological phenotypes. A further reported finding was that TCR beta sequences accurately predicted the HLA-A and HLA-B alleles for most subjects in the first cohort. The only immune exposure information available for the cohort was CMV serostatus. Presence/absence analyses assumed roughly uniform sequencing depth across donors, an assumption that may not hold. Several of the top co-occurrence clusters appeared to be linked to parvovirus B19, influenza, CMV and Epstein-Barr virus, according to a later analysis. Compared with equally common non-associated chains, HLA-associated TCR beta chains in a later analysis were more clonally expanded and had lower generation probabilities. Because HLA typing was unavailable for some donors at each locus, only the typed subset was used in association tests. A few of the identified cytomegalovirus-associated TCR beta chains were confirmed in vitro to be specific for cytomegalovirus antigens. Most TCR sequences were seen in very few donors, while some public TCRs were found in many individuals. V-gene and J-gene trimming of TCR beta chains was associated with a missense DCLRE1C variant in a later genetic analysis, and the association was replicated in an independent cohort. A cluster of highly shared sequence variants was judged likely to represent a technical artifact of the sequencing pipeline. At a false discovery rate of 0.05, a later analysis linked 16,951 TCR beta sequences to specific HLA alleles. In an earlier analysis of about 550 of the donors, most TCR beta V segments were observed in productive rearrangements about 90% or about 30% of the time, broadly matching IMGT annotations. In a later analysis, the rate of TCR association differed among HLA loci, with DRB1 alleles having the most associated TCRs and HLA-C alleles having the fewest. The study gave a list of over 150 TCR beta chains associated with cytomegalovirus. This cohort had only TCR beta chains sequenced, and the lack of alpha or paired-chain data limited which features could be detected. Compared with the approximately 670-donor mean, donors in an Asian-associated ancestry cluster had fewer N-insertions in productive TCRs, according to a later genetic analysis. Cytomegalovirus status was reported to be diagnosed by the classifier with high specificity and sensitivity in both the original and validation cohorts.

Specimen: PBMCs. The TCR originated in a man between 25 and 39 years old in good health and CMV-seronegative.

CDR3 loop: CASSLEYGYTF. In nucleotide form, the sequence is TGTGCCAGCAGTCTCGAGTATGGCTACACCTTC. The chain employs TRBV6-6 and TRBJ1-2; too little of a D gene remains to name it. V is shortened by 5 bases, J by 5 bases, and the region joining them spans 6 bases. The cysteine opens and the phenylalanine closes a CDR3 of 11 amino acids. Only the CDR3 DNA stays, 33 bases, in frame from base 1. Per the germline V gene (reference sequence), MNHNY is the CDR1 and SVGAGI is the CDR2.